The rows below give T cell receptor beta chains drawn from one sample of a study of blood T cell repertoires in COVID-19. This table comes from immunoSEQ multiplex PCR, and its TCRdb copy is limited to in-frame clones, with some not included. The repertoire has some 210,000 clones, about 88% of them found once; the top ten carry roughly 6.2%. The sequencing input was peripheral blood. These receptors all come from a woman aged 40 to 50 who had recovered from COVID-19. The CDR3 runs from the conserved cysteine through the conserved F or W.

V	CDR3
TRBV7-9	CASSSMVALAGDTQYF
TRBV19	CASSGAGLAARGDTQYF
TRBV29-1	CVVQGTQIGHEQFF
TRBV28	CASNSEGGASTEAFF
TRBV7-6	CASSLALRLRNTEAFF
TRBV30	CAWSVQLAGYNEQFF
TRBV25-1	CASSEWAGAPTGELFF
TRBV4-2	CASSKAGYEQYF
TRBV5-4	CASSVGLVGGNNEQFF
TRBV6-5	CASSWEGEGLYGYTF
TRBV6-1	CASSEWLNSWGESTDTQYF
TRBV19	CASNLAGDSSTDTQYF
TRBV6-1	CASSETGTDTQYF
TRBV4-1	CASSQDWGEKLFF
TRBV4-1	CASSQVVPGNEQFF
TRBV6-5	CASSYSEGRGDYGYTF
TRBV19	CASSMSWADTQYF
TRBV10-3	CAISDDRGEQYF
TRBV11-3	CASSLGLGDTDTQYF
TRBV18	CASSPGLTGELFF
TRBV6-5	CASRAVFSGSETQYF
TRBV9	CASSVVGGSGNTIYF
TRBV12-3/TRBV12-4	CASLRGNEQFF
TRBV28	CASSPGTWAFF
TRBV4-3	CASSQVAGTGGARTDTQYF
TRBV6-4	CARYSQRNTEAFF
TRBV11-2	CASSFRTSGSDNEQFF
TRBV11-2	CASSLQGSTYEQYF
TRBV30	CAWSWFGARGNIQYF
TRBV30	CAWSARGTGELFF
TRBV20-1	CSASHGTGRKETQYF
TRBV5-8	CASSLAVGNTIYF